This TCR beta chain was found in a study of shared clonotypes between healthy human individuals. Study summary: Researchers assigned three CD4 naive, three CD4 memory, two CD8 naive and one CD8 memory plate to each donor.

V was pared by 0 bases and J by 2 bases, with 8 bases between. This CDR3 comprises 14 residues. From germline, CDR1 is SQVTM and CDR2 ANQGSEA. The material for each subset, its genomic DNA, was split evenly across several immunoSEQ plates. Profiling relied on immunoSEQ multiplex PCR, and the TCRdb table lists in-frame clones only, not all of them. In the table there are more than 1.2 million clones, just under 99% of which are singletons. Each donor was a Caucasian adult residing in Nashville, Tennessee. Splitting the CD4+ cells yielded a CD45RA+ naive subset and a CD45RA-negative memory subset. Sequences were obtained from naive CD4+ T cells sorted from blood. Indicated subset: CD45RA+ positively selected. The chain employs TRBV29-1 and TRBJ2-1; D not certain. The clonotype originates from a man under 40 in good health. As DNA, the CDR3 is TGCAGCGTTGAAGATTACCCCACCTACAATGAGCAGTTCTTC. Protein sequence: CSVEDYPTYNEQFF.